A single sample is the source of the 31 T cell receptor beta chains below, sequenced in a study of graft-versus-host responses after intestinal transplantation. Their antigens are not known. Some clones are missing from TCRdb's copy, which holds only in-frame ones; the method was immunoSEQ multiplex PCR. The data show 90,000 to 100,000 clones, about 91% seen once. The sample was unstimulated CD8+ T cells sorted from spleen or lymph node cells, taken before intestinal transplant. These TCRs come from a human donor who received an intestinal transplant.

This chain joins TRBV28 and TRBJ2-2; D may be TRBD2 (5 bases). This CDR3 contains 16 residues. Trimming shortened V by 6 bases and J by 0 bases, and 14 bases separated the two germline ends. CDR1 is MDHEN, CDR2 SYDVKM, per germline. This CDR3 is CASSPPSGTNTGELFF. CDR3 coding DNA: TGTGCCAGCAGCCCCCCAAGCGGCACGAACACCGGGGAGCTGTTTTTT.

The chain employs TRBV7-9 and TRBJ1-1, with no clear D. The CDR3 is 11 amino acids. The V end lost 5 bases, the J end lost 4 bases, and 5 bases lay between the germline ends. In germline, CDR1 is SEHNR, CDR2 FQNEAQ (reference sequence). DNA of the CDR3: TGTGCCAGCAGCCACAGCACTGAAGCTTTCTTT. Its protein is CASSHSTEAFF.

Here the CDR3 reads CASSRYTSGAYNEQFF. DNA for the CDR3: TGTGCCAGCAGCCGATACACTAGCGGGGCATACAATGAGCAGTTCTTC. The V gene is TRBV2, the J gene TRBJ2-1, with 10 bases that match TRBD2. Unmatched junction bases numbered 9, after V lost 6 bases and J lost 4 bases. Germline assignment: CDR1 SNHLY and CDR2 FYNNEI. CDR3 length: 16 amino acids.

The chain uses TRBV14 and TRBJ2-7, with unresolved D. The CDR3 is 13 amino acids. Germline V lookup: CDR1 SGHDN, CDR2 FVKESK. V lost 1 base, J lost 5 bases, and 9 bases lay in between. CDR3: CASSQVSFNEQYF. The CDR3 coding sequence is TGTGCCAGCAGCCAAGTCAGTTTTAACGAGCAGTACTTC.

The chain combines TRBV7-2 with TRBJ2-1; 12 nucleotides agree with TRBD2. The CDR3 consists of 18 residues. Trimming took 5 bases from V and 4 from J; bases not matched to a gene: 12. Germline V gives CDR1 SGHTA, CDR2 FQGNSA. The chain's CDR3 is CASSRPSLAGGPYNEQFF. DNA of the CDR3: TGTGCCAGCAGCCGCCCTTCACTAGCGGGGGGCCCTTACAATGAGCAGTTCTTC.

The chain recombines TRBV7-6 with TRBJ2-7; D might be TRBD1 (5 bases). The germline V gene encodes CDR1 SGHVS and CDR2 FNYEAQ. The CDR3 runs 13 residues. Deletions cut 3 bases from V and 1 base from J, with 7 bases between. This CDR3 reads CASSLDISYEQYF. The CDR3 bases are TGTGCCAGCAGCTTGGACATATCCTACGAGCAGTACTTC.

This clone has a single count. This sequence joins TRBV5-1 and TRBJ2-1, with TRBD2 matching over 8 bases. The germline V gene has CDR1 SGHRS and CDR2 YFSETQ. This CDR3 contains 15 residues. The V segment lost 4 bases and the J segment 5 bases; nucleotides outside the gene matches: 8. The CDR3, as DNA: TGCGCCAGCAGCCCTGAGCGGGAGATGGACAATGAGCAGTTCTTC. Its protein product is CASSPEREMDNEQFF. Full variable domain (rest looked up from reference TRBV5-1 and TRBJ2-1): KAGVTQTPRYLIKTRGQQVTLSCSPISGHRSVSWYQQTPGQGLQFLFEYFSETQRNKGNFPGRFSGRQFSNSRSEMNVSTLELGDSALYLCASSPEREMDNEQFFGPGTRLTVL.

This chain links TRBV29-1 with TRBJ1-1, with 12 nucleotides matching TRBD1. V lost 6 bases, J lost 1 base, and 3 bases stayed unmatched. CDR1 and CDR2 (germline): SQVTM, ANQGSEA. The CDR3 sequence is 14 residues long. CDR3 in DNA: TGCAGCGTGGGACAGGGGGCCGCGAACACTGAAGCTTTCTTT. Protein product: CSVGQGAANTEAFF.

The rearrangement uses TRBV7-6 and TRBJ2-1; 15 positions agree with TRBD2. Looked up from germline, CDR1 is SGHVS and CDR2 is FNYEAQ. This CDR3 contains 15 residues. V gave up 4 bases and J gave up 7 bases; unmatched junction bases: 2. CDR3 residues: CASSSGLAGGNEQFF. The CDR3 DNA reads TGTGCCAGCAGCTCGGGACTAGCGGGGGGTAATGAGCAGTTCTTC.

The chain employs TRBV27 and TRBJ1-2; 8 bases line up with TRBD1. The CDR3 loop spans 14 amino acids. Germline V gene sequence: CDR1 MNHEY, CDR2 SMNVEV (reference sequence). The junction had 6 bases not matched to a gene; V was cut back by 4 bases and J by 5 bases. CDR3 nucleotide sequence: TGTGCCAGCAGTTCAGGGGGCGCGGGATATGGCTACACCTTC. This codes for CASSSGGAGYGYTF.

The V call is TRBV11-2, the J call TRBJ1-2; TRBD1 agrees at 11 bases. This CDR3 spans 14 amino acids. V lost 5 bases to trimming and J lost 4 bases; unmatched junction nucleotides: 3. Germline values: CDR1 SGHAT, CDR2 FQNNGV. The CDR3 DNA reads as TGTGCCAGCAGCCCAGGGACAGGGGGCTATGGCTACACCTTC. Its translation: CASSPGTGGYGYTF.

V is TRBV25-1 and J is TRBJ2-1; D not resolved. The CDR3 sequence is 11 residues long. Germline V gives CDR1 MGHDK, CDR2 SYGVNS. V lost 7 bases to trimming and J lost 8 bases, with 9 bases between them. Written as DNA, the CDR3 is TGTGCCAGCACCTACAGTTATGAGCAGTTCTTC. Amino acid sequence: CASTYSYEQFF.

The rearrangement links TRBV7-6 to TRBJ2-1; 13 bases agree with TRBD2. CDR3 length equals 16 residues. The J segment lost 3 bases and the V segment lost 3 bases, leaving 2 bases of the junction unmatched. Germline CDR1 is SGHVS and CDR2 is FNYEAQ. The CDR3 bases are TGTGCCAGCAGCTTTCGGACTAGCGGGGGCTACAATGAGCAGTTCTTC. Protein sequence: CASSFRTSGGYNEQFF.

The chain links TRBV27 to TRBJ2-2; 10 bases align to TRBD1. The junction had 0 bases not matched to a gene; V was cut back by 4 bases and J by 4 bases. Germline values: CDR1 MNHEY, CDR2 SMNVEV (reference sequence). This CDR3 contains 14 residues. The CDR3 loop is CASSWTGGTGELFF. The CDR3 nucleotides read TGTGCCAGCAGTTGGACAGGGGGCACCGGGGAGCTGTTTTTT.

The chain is built from TRBV11-2 and TRBJ2-7; D gene unclear. V was cut by 1 base and J by 1 base, with 11 bases left in between. The length of the CDR3 is 15 residues. The germline CDR1 and CDR2 sequences are SGHAT and FQNNGV. The CDR3 protein is CASSLVSTGSYEQYF. In nucleotides, the CDR3 is TGTGCCAGCAGCTTAGTCTCCACCGGTTCCTACGAGCAGTACTTC.

The chain couples TRBV7-9 to TRBJ1-2, with TRBD1 as a possible D gene (6 bases). There are 12 residues in the CDR3. V was cut by 5 bases and J by 8 bases, with 12 bases left in between. The germline V gene has CDR1 SEHNR and CDR2 FQNEAQ (reference sequence). CDR3 region: CASSQGSRGYTF. CDR3 nucleotide sequence: TGTGCCAGCAGCCAGGGGAGTCGGGGCTACACCTTC.

This chain links TRBV10-2 with TRBJ2-1, with TRBD1 matching 8 bases. The CDR3 runs to 19 residues. V lost 2 bases to trimming and J lost 6 bases; unmatched junction nucleotides: 18. The V gene's germline CDR1 is WSHSY and CDR2 SAAADI. In DNA, the CDR3 is TGCGCCAGCAGTGAGCCGGGCGACAGGGGACTCAGAGGTATCAATGAGCAGTTCTTC. Residues: CASSEPGDRGLRGINEQFF.

This clone appeared once. The gene calls are TRBV27 and TRBJ2-7, with D possibly matching TRBD2 (5 bases). Per the germline V gene, CDR1 is MNHEY and CDR2 is SMNVEV (reference sequence). The CDR3 extends over 14 amino acids. V was trimmed by 2 bases and J by 3 bases, leaving 11 bases between them. As DNA, the CDR3 is TGTGCCAGCAGTTTAGAACACGGGAACTACGAGCAGTACTTC. Amino acid sequence: CASSLEHGNYEQYF.

This clone was seen more than once but under ten times. The chain uses TRBV6-1 and TRBJ2-1, with a weak D call TRBD1 (5 bases). The CDR3 covers 15 residues. CDR1 and CDR2 (germline): MNHNS, SASEGT. Trimming shortened V by 1 base and J by 7 bases, and 14 bases separated the two germline ends. CDR3 in amino acids: CASSEVWGRVNEQFF. DNA for the CDR3: TGTGCCAGCAGTGAAGTTTGGGGCAGGGTAAATGAGCAGTTCTTC.

The chain uses TRBV19 and TRBJ2-1, with unresolved D. CDR1 is LNHDA and CDR2 is SQIVND in the germline V gene (reference sequence). Trimming stripped 0 bases from V and 5 bases from J, with 5 bases between. The CDR3 totals 13 residues. CDR3 residues: CASSIDTNNEQFF. DNA of the CDR3: TGTGCCAGTAGTATAGACACAAACAATGAGCAGTTCTTC. Looking up the rest from reference TRBV19 and TRBJ2-1 gives the full variable domain: DGGITQSPKYLFRKEGQNVTLSCEQNLNHDAMYWYRQDPGQGLRLIYYSQIVNDFQKGDIAEGYSVSREKKESFPLTVTSAQKNPTAFYLCASSIDTNNEQFFGPGTRLTVL.

The chain uses TRBV4-1 and TRBJ2-7; D is perhaps TRBD1 (7 bases). V was pared by 3 bases and J by 7 bases, with 16 bases between. This CDR3 spans 14 amino acids. Germline values: CDR1 MGHRA, CDR2 YSYEKL. CDR3 protein: CASSHSGGLGEQYF. CDR3 sequence (DNA): TGCGCCAGCAGCCACTCAGGGGGGTTGGGGGAGCAGTACTTC.

This chain uses TRBV29-1 with TRBJ1-2, with TRBD1 matching over 10 bases. Unmatched junction bases numbered 11, after V lost 0 bases and J lost 4 bases. The CDR3 is 17 residues long. Germline-derived CDR1 and CDR2 are SQVTM and ANQGSEA. The CDR3: CSVEEGTGASLGYGYTF. The CDR3, as DNA: TGCAGCGTTGAAGAGGGGACAGGGGCATCATTAGGCTATGGCTACACCTTC. Using reference TRBV29-1 and TRBJ1-2 for the parts outside the CDR3, the full variable domain is SAVISQKPSRDICQRGTSLTIQCQVDSQVTMMFWYRQQPGQSLTLIATANQGSEATYESGFVIDKFPISRPNLTFSTLTVSNMSPEDSSIYLCSVEEGTGASLGYGYTFGSGTRLTVV.

This chain connects TRBV11-2 to TRBJ1-6, with TRBD1 as a possible D gene (5 bases). The V end was cut by 1 base, the J end by 8 bases, with 12 bases between. The germline gives CDR1 SGHAT, CDR2 FQNNGV. The CDR3 has 15 residues. DNA for the CDR3: TGTGCCAGCAGCTTAGGTTGGGGCCGTGATTCACCCCTCCACTTT. Protein sequence: CASSLGWGRDSPLHF. Full variable domain (outside the CDR3, taken from reference TRBV11-2 and TRBJ1-6): EAGVAQSPRYKIIEKRQSVAFWCNPISGHATLYWYQQILGQGPKLLIQFQNNGVVDDSQLPKDRFSAERLKGVDSTLKIQPAKLEDSAVYLCASSLGWGRDSPLHFGNGTRLTVT.

V usage is TRBV4-1 and J usage is TRBJ2-1, with 11 positions matching TRBD2. V lost 1 base to trimming and J lost 7 bases; unmatched junction nucleotides: 6. Germline CDR1 is MGHRA and CDR2 is YSYEKL. The CDR3 is 16 amino acids. CDR3 residues: CASSQGAGTSGNEQFF. CDR3 DNA sequence: TGCGCCAGCAGCCAAGGGGCCGGGACTAGCGGTAATGAGCAGTTCTTC.

This clone has a single count. This sequence joins TRBV28 and TRBJ1-6, with TRBD1 identical over 8 bases. The CDR3 has 16 amino acids. Germline CDR1 and CDR2: MDHEN and SYDVKM. Trimming removed 6 bases from V and 5 bases from J; junction bases left unmatched: 9. The CDR3 nucleotides read TGTGCCAGCAGCCGCGACTCGACAGGGGATAATTCACCCCTCCACTTT. Its protein is CASSRDSTGDNSPLHF. The variable domain in full, completed from reference TRBV28 and TRBJ1-6, reads DVKVTQSSRYLVKRTGEKVFLECVQDMDHENMFWYRQDPGLGLRLIYFSYDVKMKEKGDIPEGYSVSREKKERFSLILESASTNQTSMYLCASSRDSTGDNSPLHFGNGTRLTVT.

V is TRBV4-3 and J is TRBJ2-7; TRBD1 matches at 10 bases. V lost 5 bases and J lost 0; bases outside the gene matches: 10. The CDR3 is 17 amino acids. Germline-derived CDR1 and CDR2 are LGHNA and YSLEER. The CDR3 region is CASSDGTGALSSYEQYF. The CDR3 nucleotides are TGCGCCAGCAGCGACGGGACAGGGGCGTTGAGCTCCTACGAGCAGTACTTC.

The J gene is TRBJ2-7, the V gene TRBV4-3, with TRBD2 matching 8 bases. V trimming: 3 bases; J trimming: 3 bases; junction bases outside the gene matches: 7. Germline loops: CDR1 LGHNA, CDR2 YSLEER. The CDR3 is 15 residues long. Written as DNA, the CDR3 is TGCGCCAGCAGCCAGCGATTTAGCGGGATCTACGAGCAGTACTTC. Its translation: CASSQRFSGIYEQYF.

The J gene is TRBJ2-7, the V gene TRBV7-9; D uncertain. Trimming pared 3 bases from V and 0 bases from J, leaving 3 bases between. The CDR3 contains 12 residues. CDR1 and CDR2 (germline): SEHNR, FQNEAQ (reference sequence). This CDR3 is CASSFSSYEQYF. CDR3 in DNA: TGTGCCAGCAGCTTTAGCTCCTACGAGCAGTACTTC. Using reference TRBV7-9 and TRBJ2-7 for the parts outside the CDR3, the full variable domain is DTGVSQNPRHKITKRGQNVTFRCDPISEHNRLYWYRQTLGQGPEFLTYFQNEAQLEKSRLLSDRFSAERPKGSFSTLEIQRTEQGDSAMYLCASSFSSYEQYFGPGTRLTVT.

This clone was recorded only once. The sample holds other DNA sequences that translate to the same CDR3. The chain combines TRBV5-5 with TRBJ2-7; D is possibly TRBD1 (6 bases). The V and J ends lost 4 bases and 0 bases respectively, with 14 bases between them. The CDR3 has 15 amino acids. Germline V gives CDR1 SGHKS, CDR2 YYEKEE (reference sequence). CDR3 amino acids: CASSPGQGSSYEQYF. CDR3 in DNA: TGTGCCAGCAGCCCCGGGCAGGGGAGCTCCTACGAGCAGTACTTC.

The chain links TRBV5-1 to TRBJ2-1, with TRBD1 as a possible D gene (6 bases). Per germline, CDR1 SGHRS and CDR2 YFSETQ. V was shortened by 0 bases and J by 5 bases, with 12 bases between the two germline ends. The CDR3 consists of 15 residues. In DNA form, the CDR3 reads TGCGCCAGCAGCTTGGGTCAGGGGTTCGACAATGAGCAGTTCTTC. This encodes CASSLGQGFDNEQFF.

The chain links TRBV5-1 to TRBJ1-3; possible D gene TRBD1, 5 bases. CDR1 is SGHRS, CDR2 YFSETQ, per germline. This CDR3 has 15 residues. Trimming took off 1 base at V and 0 bases at J, with 8 bases between the two ends. The CDR3 region is CASSLHDSSGNTIYF. The DNA for the CDR3 is TGCGCCAGCAGCTTGCACGACAGCTCTGGAAACACCATATATTTT.